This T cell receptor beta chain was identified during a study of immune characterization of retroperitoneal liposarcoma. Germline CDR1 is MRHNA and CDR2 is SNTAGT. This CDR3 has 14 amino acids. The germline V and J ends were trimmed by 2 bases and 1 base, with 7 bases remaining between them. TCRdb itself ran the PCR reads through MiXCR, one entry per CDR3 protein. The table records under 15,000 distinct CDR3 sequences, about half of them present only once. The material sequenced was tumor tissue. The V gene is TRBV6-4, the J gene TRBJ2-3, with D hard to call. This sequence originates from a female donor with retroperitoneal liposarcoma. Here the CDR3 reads CASSDGDGTDTQYF. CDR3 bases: TGTGCCAGCAGTGACGGAGACGGCACAGATACGCAGTATTTT.